The 9 T cell receptor beta chains below all came from one sample that was sequenced in a study of T cell clonality in common variable immunodeficiency. Here immunoSEQ multiplex PCR was the method, and the copy in TCRdb shows in-frame clones only, minus some. The sample includes about 35,000 clones, none of them occurring once. The sample comprised peripheral blood mononuclear cells. The receptor source for this set is a person aged 18 to 70 in good health.

This clone has a count of ten or more. Coverage ceases 3 residues before the CDR3 finishes, and the germline J gene fills in the end. This rearrangement joins TRBV7-9 to TRBJ1-1, with a possible D match to TRBD1 (5 bases). The germline V gene has CDR1 SEHNR and CDR2 FQNEAQ (reference sequence). The CDR3 consists of 14 residues. V was pared by 2 bases and J by 7 bases, with 14 bases between. The CDR3 spells CASSLSGSVGEAFF. The DNA read from the CDR3 is TGTGCCAGCAGCTTATCAGGGTCGGTGGGTGAA.

This clone has ten or more counts. The read gets to within 3 residues of the CDR3 end, and the germline J gene fills in the rest. The V and J genes are TRBV30 and TRBJ1-5; D not resolved. The V end lost 0 bases, the J end lost 5 bases, and 8 bases lay between the germline ends. The germline gives CDR1 GTSNPN, CDR2 SVGIG (reference sequence). This CDR3 is 13 amino acids long. The CDR3 DNA, read in part, is TGTGCCTGGAGTGTTCTCCCGGATCAGCCC. Protein: CAWSVLPDQP. The CDR3 reads in full as CAWSVLPDQPQHF. Together with reference TRBV30 and TRBJ1-5, the CDR3 gives the full variable domain: SQTIHQWPATLVQPVGSPLSLECTVEGTSNPNLYWYRQAAGRGLQLLFYSVGIGQISSEVPQNLSASRPQDRQFILSSKKLLLSDSGFYLCAWSVLPDQPQHFGDGTRLSIL.

This clone appeared many times. The CDR3 DNA, read in part, is TGTGCCAGCAGTTCGGCAGGGCTTGGCAATCAGCCC. Encoded protein: CASSSAGLGNQP. The CDR3 in full is CASSSAGLGNQPQHF. This chain joins TRBV12-3 or TRBV12-4 and TRBJ1-5, with a possible D match to TRBD1 (5 bases). The missing CDR3 end, 3 residues past where the read stops, is filled in from the germline J gene. Trimming left V 4 bases short and J 2 bases short, with 12 bases between. There are 15 residues in the CDR3.

This clone was found many times. The read ends 3 residues before the CDR3 terminus; that terminus is restored from the germline J gene. This rearrangement joins TRBV11-2 to TRBJ2-5; weak D call: TRBD2 (5 bases). The CDR3 consists of 14 residues. CDR1 and CDR2 from the germline V gene are SGHAT and FQNNGV. Between the trimmed V and J ends, which lost 3 bases and 5 bases, there was a span of 13 bases. The CDR3 is CASSFQDFKETQYF. CDR3 DNA, as far as it was read: TGTGCCAGCAGCTTTCAGGACTTCAAGGAGACC.

Details on this clone: Read sequence stops 3 residues before the CDR3 end, and the germline J gene provides the missing end. The same CDR3 arises from other DNA sequences in this sample as well. The V call is TRBV6-1, the J call TRBJ2-4, with TRBD1 matching 8 bases. Germline V gives CDR1 MNHNS, CDR2 SASEGT. The CDR3 consists of 14 residues. CDR3 loop: CASSEGTGFYGQYF. CDR3 bases read: TGTGCCAGCAGTGAAGGGACAGGGTTTTATGGT.

This clone was counted at least ten times. One base away lies a much larger clone, so this may be a sequencing read error. Read data end 3 residues before the CDR3 end; the end is taken from the germline J gene. Other DNA sequences in the same sample also yield this CDR3. The V call is TRBV5-1, the J call TRBJ1-4, with 9 positions matching TRBD1. The CDR3 covers 15 residues. Germline V lookup: CDR1 SGHRS, CDR2 YFSETQ. With V trimmed by 1 base and J by 8 bases, 6 bases remained unmatched. The CDR3 protein is CASSLNPGQGEKLFF. The part of the CDR3 DNA that was read is TGCGCCAGCAGCTTGAATCCGGGACAGGGCGAAAAA.

This clone was detected a few times. The read finishes 3 residues shy of the CDR3 end, and the germline J gene is used to complete it. The rearrangement joins TRBV5-1 to TRBJ2-1; the match to TRBD2 covers 7 bases. The junction had 8 bases not matched to a gene; V was cut back by 6 bases and J by 5 bases. The germline gives CDR1 SGHRS, CDR2 YFSETQ. There are 14 residues in the CDR3. The CDR3 here is CASTSGGFNNEQFF. The CDR3 DNA, read in part, is TGCGCCAGCACCTCGGGGGGTTTTAACAATGAG.

At least ten counts were recorded for this clone. The CDR3 end lies 3 residues beyond the end of the read and is filled in from the germline J gene. The genes are TRBV20-1 and TRBJ2-1; 10 bases agree with TRBD1. CDR3 length: 15 residues. Germline CDR1 reads DFQATT; CDR2 reads SNEGSKA (reference sequence). The ends lost 1 base at V and 6 bases at J; junction bases unmatched: 6. CDR3 region: CSARARTGGGNEQFF. The sequenced CDR3 bases are TGCAGTGCTAGAGCCAGGACAGGGGGAGGCAATGAG.

This clone was seen many times. Sequencing ends 3 residues short of the CDR3 end; the germline J gene provides the rest. This chain joins TRBV10-2 and TRBJ2-2; 10 nucleotides align to TRBD2. Germline values: CDR1 WSHSY, CDR2 SAAADI. Unmatched junction bases numbered 8, after V lost 8 bases and J lost 5 bases. The CDR3 is 15 residues long. CDR3 DNA, as far as it was read: TGCGCCAGCTCGACTAGCGGGCCCGAGACCGGGGAG. As protein: CASSTSGPETGE. The full CDR3 protein reads CASSTSGPETGELFF.